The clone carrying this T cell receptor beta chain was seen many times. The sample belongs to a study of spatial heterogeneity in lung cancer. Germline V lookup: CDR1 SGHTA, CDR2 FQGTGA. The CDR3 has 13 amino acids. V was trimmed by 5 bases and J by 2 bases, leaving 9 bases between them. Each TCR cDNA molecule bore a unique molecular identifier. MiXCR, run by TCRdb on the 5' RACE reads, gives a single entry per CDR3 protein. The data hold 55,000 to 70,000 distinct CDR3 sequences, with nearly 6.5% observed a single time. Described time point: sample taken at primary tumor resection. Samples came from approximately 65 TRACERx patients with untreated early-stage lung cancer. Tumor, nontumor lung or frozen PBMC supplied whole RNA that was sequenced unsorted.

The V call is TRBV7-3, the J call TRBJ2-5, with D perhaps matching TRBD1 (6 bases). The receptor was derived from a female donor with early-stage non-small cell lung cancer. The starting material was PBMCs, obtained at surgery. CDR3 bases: TGTGCCAGCAGCCCCGGGACACAAGAGACCCAGTACTTC. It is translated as CASSPGTQETQYF. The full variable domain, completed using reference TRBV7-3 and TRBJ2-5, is GAGVSQTPSNKVTEKGKYVELRCDPISGHTALYWYRQSLGQGPEFLIYFQGTGAADDSGLPNDRFFAVRPEGSVSTLKIQRTERGDSAVYLCASSPGTQETQYFGPGTRLLVL.